These 11 T cell receptor beta chains originate from one sample sequenced in a study of blood T cell repertoires in COVID-19. Sequencing was performed with immunoSEQ multiplex PCR; in TCRdb, only in-frame clones are kept and a portion is missing. The sample lists some 130,000 clones; about 88% were seen once. The specimen sequenced was peripheral blood. Receptors were obtained from a woman older than 75 with acute or convalescent COVID-19.

This chain joins TRBV5-6 and TRBJ1-3, with D perhaps matching TRBD1 (6 bases). This CDR3 has 19 amino acids. Between the trimmed V and J ends, which lost 0 bases and 0 bases, there was a span of 19 bases. Looked up from germline, CDR1 is SGHDT and CDR2 is YYEEEE. CDR3 sequence: CASSLGPGQPIVSGNTIYF. The DNA of the CDR3 is TGTGCCAGCAGCTTGGGCCCCGGACAGCCGATTGTCTCTGGAAACACCATATATTTT.

The chain recombines TRBV19 with TRBJ1-1; 9 positions match TRBD1. Losses at the gene ends were 1 base for V and 6 bases for J; bases not matched to a gene: 6. This CDR3 has 15 residues. Germline CDR1 reads LNHDA; CDR2 reads SQIVND (reference sequence). The CDR3 here is CASSIAAGQGSEAFF. CDR3 bases: TGTGCCAGTAGTATAGCGGCGGGACAGGGATCTGAAGCTTTCTTT.

The chain has TRBV6-5 and TRBJ2-7; TRBD2 aligns across 7 bases. This CDR3 is 13 amino acids long. The V gene end was trimmed by 8 bases and the J gene end by 7 bases; junction bases not matched to a gene: 11. From germline, CDR1 is MNHEY and CDR2 SVGAGI. In DNA form, the CDR3 reads TGTGCCAGCGCTGGGATTGGGGGAGGGGAGCAGTACTTC. Translation gives CASAGIGGGEQYF.

This clone was recorded once. This sequence joins TRBV19 and TRBJ1-5; 11 nucleotides align to TRBD1. The germline CDR1 and CDR2 sequences are LNHDA and SQIVND (reference sequence). This CDR3 has 18 residues. After removal of 4 bases from V and 7 bases from J, the junction contained 15 bases not matched to a gene. The DNA for the CDR3 is TGTGCCAGTAGTAGAGGGGCCGGACAGGGGGCGCTTCGCCAGCCCCAGCATTTT. It is translated as CASSRGAGQGALRQPQHF. The full variable domain, rest sourced from reference TRBV19 and TRBJ1-5, is DGGITQSPKYLFRKEGQNVTLSCEQNLNHDAMYWYRQDPGQGLRLIYYSQIVNDFQKGDIAEGYSVSREKKESFPLTVTSAQKNPTAFYLCASSRGAGQGALRQPQHFGDGTRLSIL.

V and J are TRBV18 and TRBJ2-7; TRBD1 matches 7 bases. Looked up from germline, CDR1 is KGHSH and CDR2 is LQKENI. V was pared by 1 base and J by 4 bases, with 4 bases of the junction left unmatched. This CDR3 is built from 14 residues. CDR3 amino acids: CASSPRAGGYEQYF. CDR3 DNA sequence: TGTGCCAGCTCACCACGCGCAGGGGGTTACGAGCAGTACTTC.

This sequence joins TRBV19 and TRBJ1-5; unclear D gene. Trimming pared 5 bases from V and 0 bases from J, leaving 8 bases between. Germline V lookup: CDR1 LNHDA, CDR2 SQIVND (reference sequence). This CDR3 has 14 amino acids. The CDR3 spells CASSLAFSNQPQHF. DNA of the CDR3: TGTGCCAGTAGTCTAGCGTTTAGCAATCAGCCCCAGCATTTT.

J is TRBJ1-1 and V is TRBV7-8, with 11 bases fitting TRBD1. The V segment lost 3 bases and the J segment 5 bases; nucleotides outside the gene matches: 5. CDR3 length equals 15 residues. In germline, CDR1 is SGHVS, CDR2 FQNEAQ. CDR3 amino acids: CASSFPGQGETEAFF. The CDR3 DNA reads TGTGCCAGCAGCTTCCCGGGACAGGGGGAAACTGAAGCTTTCTTT.

The chain uses TRBV29-1 and TRBJ2-1; D may be TRBD2 (6 bases). Germline CDR1 reads SQVTM; CDR2 reads ANQGSEA. V dropped 1 base and J dropped 4 bases, with 17 bases sitting between them. The CDR3 is 16 residues long. The CDR3: CSVEGGVGVKYNEQFF. The CDR3 bases are TGCAGCGTTGAAGGGGGGGTTGGAGTAAAATACAATGAGCAGTTCTTC.

V and J are TRBV6-5 and TRBJ1-3, with 7 bases lining up with TRBD1. The ends lost 6 bases at V and 3 bases at J; junction bases unmatched: 5. This CDR3 spans 14 amino acids. Per germline, CDR1 MNHEY and CDR2 SVGAGI. DNA of the CDR3: TGTGCCAGCAGCGCTTGGGACAGTGGAAACACCATATATTTT. Encoded protein: CASSAWDSGNTIYF.

The chain has TRBV25-1 and TRBJ2-3; a possible D gene is TRBD1 (5 bases). This CDR3 has 16 amino acids. Trimming shortened V by 3 bases and J by 4 bases, and 17 bases separated the two germline ends. Looked up from germline, CDR1 is MGHDK and CDR2 is SYGVNS. The CDR3 DNA reads as TGTGCCAGCAGTGACCCCGCAGGGCTCGCGGCAGATACGCAGTATTTT. Its translation: CASSDPAGLAADTQYF.

The table lists this clone with a few counts. The chain carries TRBV18 and TRBJ2-3, with 9 bases that match TRBD1. The CDR3 runs to 15 residues. J lost 0 bases, V lost 3 bases, and 1 base had no gene match. The germline gives CDR1 KGHSH, CDR2 LQKENI. This chain's CDR3 is CASSPGQGSTDTQYF. In DNA, the CDR3 is TGTGCCAGCTCACCCGGACAGGGGAGCACAGATACGCAGTATTTT.